A single sample is the source of the 5 T cell receptor beta chains below, sequenced in a study of post-analysis software for immune sequencing data (dated by TCRdb to the mid-2010s). What the research found in general, with its limitations: Patients showed significantly higher frequencies than controls for roughly five TRBV segments, among them TRBV5-6, TRBV5-1 and TRBV20-1.

The library relied on PCR. Instrument used: Illumina HiSeq 2500. To reduce PCR and sequencing biases, unique molecular identifiers were built into the TCR beta cDNA libraries. In-frame beta chains were kept once TCRdb had trimmed the public reads at Q25 with fastp and called clones with MiXCR. Duplicate CDR3 protein sequences are folded into a single record with the most common DNA and genes. The sample table lists over 300,000 distinct CDR3 sequences, roughly 38% of them with a count of one. The top ten constitute around an eighth of the sample. These receptors' targets are unknown. The sequenced sample consisted of blood. These receptors all come from a girl aged 10 to 17 with multiple sclerosis.

A few counts support this clonotype. V and J are TRBV12-3 or TRBV12-4 and TRBJ1-1, with a possible D match to TRBD1 (6 bases). This CDR3 comprises 13 residues. V gave up 4 bases and J gave up 3 bases, with 9 bases separating them. The CDR3 nucleotides are TGTGCCAGCAGTTCGGGGGGGCACACTGAAGCTTTCTTT. It translates to CASSSGGHTEAFF.

The chain has TRBV4-1 and TRBJ2-1; possible D gene TRBD2, 6 bases. The V end lost 3 bases, the J end lost 9 bases, and 9 bases lay between the germline ends. This CDR3 is built from 12 residues. Per the germline V gene, CDR1 is MGHRA and CDR2 is YSYEKL. The CDR3 region is CASSQGGGEQFF. The DNA of the CDR3 is TGCGCCAGCAGCCAGGGGGGTGGTGAGCAGTTCTTC.

This clonotype showed up just a few times. The chain combines TRBV4-1 with TRBJ2-7; D remains ambiguous. Germline CDR1 and CDR2: MGHRA and YSYEKL. The CDR3 length is 16 residues. Trimming pared 0 bases from V and 6 bases from J, leaving 18 bases between. The CDR3 nucleotides are TGCGCCAGCAGCCAAGAGGAGATGTGGCAGGCCAGCGAGCAGTACTTC. This translates into CASSQEEMWQASEQYF.

The rearrangement uses TRBV7-9 and TRBJ1-2; maybe TRBD1 (5 bases). Per the germline V gene, CDR1 is SEHNR and CDR2 is FQNEAQ (reference sequence). The CDR3 runs 13 residues. V was cut by 2 bases and J by 7 bases, with 11 bases left in between. CDR3 sequence: CASSLTQGVGYTF. In DNA form, the CDR3 reads TGTGCCAGCAGCTTAACGCAGGGTGTTGGCTACACCTTC.

J is TRBJ1-1 and V is TRBV3-1, with D perhaps matching TRBD1 (5 bases). Germline CDR1 LGHDT, CDR2 YNNKEL (reference sequence). The V and J ends lost 1 base and 5 bases respectively, with 11 bases between them. The CDR3 runs 14 residues. CDR3 coding DNA: TGTGCCAGCAGCCAAGTGGCCCGGGGGACTGAAGCTTTCTTT. Translation gives CASSQVARGTEAFF.